Listed here is a single T cell receptor beta chain. The antigen is unknown. The data are from a study of shared clonotypes between healthy human individuals. The germline V gene has CDR1 SGHRS and CDR2 YFSETQ. This CDR3 has 12 residues. Trimming took 4 bases from V and 10 from J, leaving 12 bases between them. Study results and limitations: Non-shared clonotypes had lower generation probabilities than clonotypes shared by all four sorted-subset donors.

Deep-level settings were used for running the assay. Genomic DNA (from each subset) was split evenly across several immunoSEQ plates. TCRdb's copy holds only in-frame clones and misses some; the assay was immunoSEQ multiplex PCR. In the table there are around 700,000 clones, around four fifths of which are singletons. The rearrangement links TRBV5-1 to TRBJ1-5; perhaps TRBD1 as D (5 bases). This clonotype originated in a woman aged 25-40 years in good health. Specimen: memory CD4+ T cells sorted from blood. Noted subset: CD45RA-negative fraction. The CDR3 sequence is CASSPDSGPQHF. DNA for the CDR3: TGCGCCAGCAGCCCCGACAGTGGACCCCAGCATTTT.